Described below is a single T cell receptor beta chain sequence and its context. CDR1 and CDR2 (germline): SQVTM, ANQGSEA. The CDR3 loop spans 14 amino acids. V was clipped by 4 bases and J by 4 bases; unmatched bases: 7. cDNA prepared by RNA extraction and subsequent reverse transcription served as the template for sequencing. This table comes from immunoSEQ multiplex PCR, and its TCRdb copy is limited to in-frame clones, with some not included. The sample carries 130,000 to 150,000 clones, 51% recorded once. These data are taken from a study of CD8+ T cells in alopecia areata. Turning to the study itself: Each of the treated patients was given oral tofacitinib, 5 to 10 mg twice daily, for moderate-to-severe alopecia areata.

The researchers isolated CD4+ and CD8+ T cells from PBMCs by sorting. This receptor was obtained from a human donor with alopecia areata. The rearrangement uses TRBV29-1 and TRBJ2-5; 9 bases fit TRBD2. The source was CD4+ T cells sorted from blood, collected at week 0. The CDR3 nucleotides are TGCAGCGTTGTGGGTAGCGGGGGAGGAGAGACCCAGTACTTC. Its protein is CSVVGSGGGETQYF.